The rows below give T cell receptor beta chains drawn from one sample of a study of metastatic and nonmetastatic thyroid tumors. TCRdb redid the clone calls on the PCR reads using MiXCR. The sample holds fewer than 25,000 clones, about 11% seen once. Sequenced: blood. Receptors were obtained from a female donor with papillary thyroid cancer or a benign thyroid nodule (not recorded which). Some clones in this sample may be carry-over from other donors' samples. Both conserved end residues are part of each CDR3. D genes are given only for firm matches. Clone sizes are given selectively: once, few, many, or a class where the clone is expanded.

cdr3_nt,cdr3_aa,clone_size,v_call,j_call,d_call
TGTGCCAGCTCCGACAGGGCGGGGAGAGAGACCCAGTACTTC,CASSDRAGRETQYF,many,TRBV28,TRBJ2-5,NA
TGTGCCAGCAGTATGGGGGCAGATAACACCGGGGAGCTGTTTTTT,CASSMGADNTGELFF,medium-sized,TRBV6-4,TRBJ2-2,NA
TGTGCCAGCAGTTTAGCGCTTTCTAGCGGGAGCGGGGAGCTGTTTTTT,CASSLALSSGSGELFF,medium-sized,TRBV12-3/TRBV12-4,TRBJ2-2,TRBD2
TGCGCCAGCAGCCTCCGGGGGGGACCCAACCAAGAGACCCAGTACTTC,CASSLRGGPNQETQYF,NA,TRBV4-1,TRBJ2-5,TRBD2
TGCAGTGCTGCTTCTGACAGGGAGATCTACGAGCAGTACTTC,CSAASDREIYEQYF,many,TRBV20-1,TRBJ2-7,TRBD1
TGTGCCAGCAGCTCGGGACAGGGGAGGACTAATGAAAAACTGTTTTTT,CASSSGQGRTNEKLFF,many,TRBV7-9,TRBJ1-4,TRBD1
TGCAGTGCTAGGAAAGATCTAGCGGGAGGGGAGACCCAGTACTTC,CSARKDLAGGETQYF,many,TRBV20-1,TRBJ2-5,TRBD2
TGTGCCAGCAGCGTCGGGACCCGAGGGGGGGAGCTGTTTTTT,CASSVGTRGGELFF,many,TRBV5-6,TRBJ2-2,NA
TGCGCCAGCAGCCAAGAGCCAGGGGGCTCTGGGGCCAACGTCCTGACTTTC,CASSQEPGGSGANVLTF,many,TRBV4-3,TRBJ2-6,TRBD1
TGTGCCAGCAGTGTGGACAGGGGCTTCTCCTACGAGCAGTACTTC,CASSVDRGFSYEQYF,NA,TRBV6-1,TRBJ2-7,TRBD1
TGTGCCAGCAGCTTGGTGACGACGAGCTCCTACAATGAGCAGTTCTTC,CASSLVTTSSYNEQFF,many,TRBV5-6,TRBJ2-1,NA
TGTGCCATCCGGGCAGCCACTAACTATGGCTACACCTTC,CAIRAATNYGYTF,many,TRBV10-3,TRBJ1-2,NA
TGCAGCGTTACCACCAGGGAGAACACTGAAGCTTTCTTT,CSVTTRENTEAFF,many,TRBV29-1,TRBJ1-1,NA
TGTGCCAGCAGCGGACTCACAGGCGGGTCATCCCCCGGGGAGCTGTTTTTT,CASSGLTGGSSPGELFF,many,TRBV9,TRBJ2-2,NA
TGTGCCAGCAGCGTAGATAGTACAGGGGCCTACGAGCAGTACTTC,CASSVDSTGAYEQYF,many,TRBV9,TRBJ2-7,TRBD1
TGCAGTGCTAGAGATTTCTCGGGTCAGCCCCAGCATTTT,CSARDFSGQPQHF,many,TRBV20-1,TRBJ1-5,NA
TGTGCCAGTAGTAAGGTCGCGGGCCAAGGGGGGGATACGCAGTATTTT,CASSKVAGQGGDTQYF,many,TRBV19,TRBJ2-3,NA
TGTGCCAGCAGTCGAGGGGACACATCCTACGAGCAGTACTTC,CASSRGDTSYEQYF,medium-sized,TRBV12-3/TRBV12-4,TRBJ2-7,NA
TGCAGTCAGTTTCGTAGAGGGGCGTCCTACGAGCAGTACTTC,CSQFRRGASYEQYF,many,TRBV20-1,TRBJ2-7,NA
TGTGCCACCAGCAAACAGGGTGGCGGGACTTTAGCGGGAGCGAATGAGCAGTTCTTC,CATSKQGGGTLAGANEQFF,many,TRBV15,TRBJ2-1,TRBD2
TGTGCCAGCAGTTACGGGCAGGGGAACAATGAGCAGTTCTTC,CASSYGQGNNEQFF,medium-sized,TRBV6-5,TRBJ2-1,NA
TGCGCCAGCAGCCAAGGTGTGGGGGTCCGGGTGGGGGACGAGCAGTACTTC,CASSQGVGVRVGDEQYF,many,TRBV4-1,TRBJ2-7,NA
TGTGCCAGTAGTATTGACAGGGTTTCCTCCTACGAGCAGTACTTC,CASSIDRVSSYEQYF,NA,TRBV19,TRBJ2-7,TRBD1
TGTGCCATCAGTGAGCGCAGGGCTGAGCAGTTCTTC,CAISERRAEQFF,many,TRBV10-3,TRBJ2-1,NA
TGTGCCAGCAGCCCGGACAGGCTACCTATCTACGAGCAGTACTTC,CASSPDRLPIYEQYF,many,TRBV7-6,TRBJ2-7,TRBD1
TGTGCCAGCAGCCCATGGACGGCCAACTATGGCTACACCTTC,CASSPWTANYGYTF,NA,TRBV5-8,TRBJ1-2,NA
TGTGCCAGCAGCTTCCTGGGGATTTACAATGAGCAGTTCTTC,CASSFLGIYNEQFF,many,TRBV12-3/TRBV12-4,TRBJ2-1,NA
TGCAGTGTACCAGCGGGAGGAACAGATACGCAGTATTTT,CSVPAGGTDTQYF,many,TRBV20-1,TRBJ2-3,TRBD2
TGTGCCAGCACCAAAAAAACAGGGGTCGATGAGCAGTTCTTC,CASTKKTGVDEQFF,many,TRBV2,TRBJ2-1,TRBD1
TGCAGTGCTGACCGTAGTAAGCGGACAGGGGACACCGGGGAGCTGTTTTTT,CSADRSKRTGDTGELFF,many,TRBV20-1,TRBJ2-2,TRBD1
TGCGCCAGCAGCCAAGACCGTGCGGGTACCTACGAGCAGTACTTC,CASSQDRAGTYEQYF,many,TRBV4-3,TRBJ2-7,NA
TGTGCCAGCAGCGCCGCCTTGGGGGCAGGCACCGGGGAGCTGTTTTTT,CASSAALGAGTGELFF,many,TRBV4-2,TRBJ2-2,NA
TGCAGTGCTAGTGCGGGAGGCCATAGCACAGATACGCAGTATTTT,CSASAGGHSTDTQYF,many,TRBV20-1,TRBJ2-3,TRBD2
TGTGCCAGCAGTTCACACCTAGCGGGAGGCAACAATGAGCAGTTCTTC,CASSSHLAGGNNEQFF,many,TRBV27,TRBJ2-1,TRBD2
TGTGCCAGCGGACTAGACAGGGCCTATGGCTACACCTTC,CASGLDRAYGYTF,few,TRBV6-1,TRBJ1-2,TRBD1
TGTGCCGCAAACCGGGACGGATACACTGAAGCTTTCTTT,CAANRDGYTEAFF,many,TRBV2,TRBJ1-1,NA
TGTGCCAGTAGTATGCGAGGGCCTATGCAGGAGACCCAGTACTTC,CASSMRGPMQETQYF,many,TRBV19,TRBJ2-5,NA
TGTGCCAGCACCACGGACAGTTACAGCACTGAAGCTTTCTTT,CASTTDSYSTEAFF,many,TRBV2,TRBJ1-1,NA
TGCAGTGCTAGACCGTCAGGGAAGAGGGGGGAAGGTGAAAAACTGTTTTTT,CSARPSGKRGEGEKLFF,many,TRBV20-1,TRBJ1-4,NA
TGTGCCAGCAGCTCGACCTACGAGCAGTACTTC,CASSSTYEQYF,NA,TRBV5-4,TRBJ2-7,NA
TGCAGCGCTGGGACGGGAGTCGGCTCCGAGCAGTACTTC,CSAGTGVGSEQYF,many,TRBV29-1,TRBJ2-7,NA
TGTGCCAGCAGCCTCTCTGAGCAGTTCTTC,CASSLSEQFF,many,TRBV7-9,TRBJ2-1,NA
TGTGCCAGCAGTGAAGGTGCAGATCTCTCTGGAAACACCATATATTTT,CASSEGADLSGNTIYF,medium-sized,TRBV6-1,TRBJ1-3,NA
TGTGCCACCCCAGACCGGGACAGTATCTATGGCTACACCTTC,CATPDRDSIYGYTF,many,TRBV19,TRBJ1-2,TRBD1
TGTGCCACCAGCAGAGAAACCGTTGGCACCGGGGAGCTGTTTTTT,CATSRETVGTGELFF,many,TRBV15,TRBJ2-2,NA
TGTGCCAGCAGCTCCACGGGACAGAATAATGAAAAACTGTTTTTT,CASSSTGQNNEKLFF,many,TRBV7-6,TRBJ1-4,TRBD1
TGCAGTGCTAGGTTCGGGAGATACGAGCAGTACTTC,CSARFGRYEQYF,many,TRBV20-1,TRBJ2-7,NA
TGTGCCATCAGTTCTGAGGGCTACGAGCATTACTTC,CAISSEGYEHYF,NA,TRBV6-5,TRBJ2-7,NA
TGTGCCAGCAGCCCCTGGGCCCTACAGGGTCAGGGCACAGATACGCAGTATTTT,CASSPWALQGQGTDTQYF,many,TRBV12-3/TRBV12-4,TRBJ2-3,NA
TGTGAAAGCAGTTCCGTCGCAGGGGAAACCTACGAGCAGTACTTC,CESSSVAGETYEQYF,NA,TRBV12-3/TRBV12-4,TRBJ2-7,NA
TGCAGTGCTAGTTCGCATAACTCCTACGAGCAGTACTTC,CSASSHNSYEQYF,many,TRBV20-1,TRBJ2-7,NA
TGTGCCAGCACCATGGGCAGGGGGCAAGAGACCCAGTACTTC,CASTMGRGQETQYF,many,TRBV27,TRBJ2-5,TRBD1
TGTGCCAGCACCCCCCTAGCGGGTCCGAACACCGGGGAGCTGTTTTTT,CASTPLAGPNTGELFF,few,TRBV6-1,TRBJ2-2,TRBD2
TGCAGCGTTGAAGGTGGGACAGGGTACAATGAGCAGTTCTTC,CSVEGGTGYNEQFF,many,TRBV29-1,TRBJ2-1,TRBD1
TGCAGTGCTAGTAGAACAGGGGGCATTGTAACTGAAGCTTTCTTT,CSASRTGGIVTEAFF,many,TRBV20-1,TRBJ1-1,TRBD1
TGTGCCAGCAGTTTAAGCCCTACCCTCGAGCAGTACTTC,CASSLSPTLEQYF,few,TRBV12-3/TRBV12-4,TRBJ2-7,NA
TGCGCCAGCAGCTTGGCGGTCACCTACGAGCAGTACTTC,CASSLAVTYEQYF,few,TRBV5-1,TRBJ2-7,NA
TGCAGTGCTAGAGCCGTACGAGTAGGGCTAGCCAAAAACATTCAGTACTTC,CSARAVRVGLAKNIQYF,many,TRBV20-1,TRBJ2-4,NA